The 25 T cell receptor beta chains below all came from one sample that was sequenced in a study of T cells in Graves' hyperthyroidism and ophthalmopathy (dated by TCRdb to 2018 to 2020). Receptors were amplified or captured by multiplex PCR. The reads were generated on an Illumina HiSeq 2000. The TCR beta CDR3 regions were amplified from RNA transcripts. A first-round RT-PCR of the TCR CDR3 used the HTBI primer set with the Qiagen OneStep RT-PCR kit. In TCRdb, the public reads were trimmed at Q25 with fastp and aligned with MiXCR, with productive beta chains retained. Rows matching on CDR3 protein sequence are summarized as one entry with the most common DNA and genes. The sample data list about 520,000 distinct CDR3 sequences, and roughly 24% of these were observed just once. Approximately 10% of the sample comes from the top ten. The sample consisted of blood. The receptors were sampled from a woman aged 25 to 45 with Graves' ophthalmopathy.

The table lists this clonotype with a few counts. The chain links TRBV6-2 or TRBV6-3 to TRBJ2-7, with a tentative D call TRBD2 (5 bases). The ends were cut back, 6 bases at V and 3 bases at J, with 12 bases in the middle. The germline CDR1 and CDR2 sequences are MNHEY and SVGEGT. The CDR3 loop spans 13 amino acids. As DNA, the CDR3 is TGTGCCAGCAGACTAGTTGAATACTACGAGCAGTACTTC. Translating gives CASRLVEYYEQYF.

The rearrangement joins TRBV11-2 to TRBJ1-1; D gene ambiguous. The CDR3 consists of 15 residues. Per germline, CDR1 SGHAT and CDR2 FQNNGV. The germline V and J ends were trimmed by 5 bases and 1 base, with 14 bases remaining between them. DNA for the CDR3: TGTGCCAGCAGCCGTTCGGGGTCCCCGAACACTGAAGCTTTCTTT. It specifies CASSRSGSPNTEAFF.

The sample holds many counts of this clonotype. The V call is TRBV5-1, the J call TRBJ2-7; D is uncertain. Trimming stripped 0 bases from V and 7 bases from J, with 20 bases between. The CDR3 runs to 16 residues. CDR1 is SGHRS and CDR2 is YFSETQ in the germline V gene. For the CDR3, the DNA is TGCGCCAGCAGCTTGGGGTTTCAGTTGGGTCTGCAGGAGCAGTACTTC. This encodes CASSLGFQLGLQEQYF.

There are many counts of this clonotype. The chain employs TRBV2 and TRBJ2-4, with 9 bases fitting TRBD1. The CDR3 contains 14 residues. In germline, CDR1 is SNHLY, CDR2 FYNNEI. V lost 3 bases to trimming and J lost 8 bases; unmatched junction nucleotides: 5. CDR3 sequence: CASSDLDRGYIQYF. The CDR3 DNA is TGTGCCAGCAGTGACTTGGACAGGGGTTACATTCAGTACTTC. The full variable domain, with the rest looked up from reference TRBV2 and TRBJ2-4, is EPEVTQTPSHQVTQMGQEVILRCVPISNHLYFYWYRQILGQKVEFLVSFYNNEISEKSEIFDDQFSVERPDGSNFTLKIRSTKLEDSAMYFCASSDLDRGYIQYFGAGTRLSVL.

J is TRBJ2-2 and V is TRBV12-3 or TRBV12-4; D possibly corresponds to TRBD2 (5 bases). V lost 5 bases and J lost 4, with 23 bases in between. The CDR3 contains 18 residues. CDR3 loop: CASSKGVGLGAGTGELFF. The CDR3 bases are TGTGCCAGCAGTAAGGGCGTAGGATTGGGTGCGGGCACCGGGGAGCTGTTTTTT.

This rearrangement joins TRBV6-1 to TRBJ1-2; D not resolved. Germline CDR1 and CDR2: MNHNS and SASEGT. The CDR3 totals 17 residues. The V end lost 7 bases, the J end lost 0 bases, and 21 bases lay between the germline ends. The CDR3 DNA reads TGTGCCAGCATCACCGGACCCTTCAGAACCTCTAACTATGGCTACACCTTC. This codes for CASITGPFRTSNYGYTF.

V and J are TRBV28 and TRBJ2-6; D is perhaps TRBD1 or TRBD2 (5 bases each). This CDR3 has 17 amino acids. Trimming shortened V by 2 bases and J by 0 bases, and 11 bases separated the two germline ends. From germline, CDR1 is MDHEN and CDR2 SYDVKM. The CDR3 coding sequence is TGTGCCAGCAGTTTAGGGGGAATGGGCTCTGGGGCCAACGTCCTGACTTTC. It codes for CASSLGGMGSGANVLTF.

This clonotype occurred a few times. The chain uses TRBV11-2 and TRBJ2-7, with 13 bases that match TRBD2. The CDR3 loop spans 17 amino acids. Germline CDR1 and CDR2: SGHAT and FQNNGV. V lost 1 base to trimming and J lost 2 bases; unmatched junction nucleotides: 5. In DNA, the CDR3 is TGTGCCAGCAGCTTAGTGACTAGCGGGAGGATAACCTACGAGCAGTACTTC. This translates into CASSLVTSGRITYEQYF.

This clonotype was seen repeatedly, ten times or more. One junction end does not reproduce the germline sequence, and a read error may be involved. This chain uses TRBV6-2 or TRBV6-3 with TRBJ2-7; the match to TRBD1 covers 8 bases. CDR1 is MNHEY and CDR2 is SVGEGT in the germline V gene. This CDR3 spans 14 amino acids. The CDR3, as DNA: TGTGCCGGCAGTTACGGCAGGGGGCCCTACGAGCAGTACTTC. Protein sequence: CAGSYGRGPYEQYF.

The chain combines TRBV6-2 or TRBV6-3 with TRBJ2-5; no reliable D call. V was shortened by 10 bases and J by 4 bases, with 7 bases between the two germline ends. The CDR3 runs 10 residues. Looked up from germline, CDR1 is MNHEY and CDR2 is SVGEGT. The CDR3 DNA reads TGTGCCATCGTTACAGAGACCCAGTACTTC. Translating gives CAIVTETQYF.

About this clonotype itself: A much larger clone sits a single nucleotide away, making a read error possible. This CDR3 is missing its conserved last phenylalanine or tryptophan, likely due to a read error. The chain employs TRBV4-1 and TRBJ1-5, with TRBD1 as a possible D gene (5 bases). V lost 6 bases and J 0 bases, leaving 12 bases between the germline ends. Germline V gene data show CDR1 as MGHRA and CDR2 as YSYEKL. The CDR3 sequence is 15 residues long. The CDR3, as DNA: TGCGCCAGCAGTGGGGCCCCGTATAGCAATCAGCCCCAGCATTTG. It translates to CASSGAPYSNQPQHL.

This clonotype was found many times. This chain links TRBV4-2 with TRBJ1-1; 7 bases agree with TRBD1. CDR3 length equals 15 residues. V was clipped by 1 base and J by 5 bases; unmatched bases: 7. Germline V gene lookup returns CDR1 LGHNA and CDR2 YNFKEQ. The CDR3 sequence: CASSQGGQGETEAFF. The CDR3 DNA follows: TGTGCCAGCAGCCAAGGCGGGCAGGGGGAAACTGAAGCTTTCTTT.

J is TRBJ1-1 and V is TRBV20-1; TRBD1 agrees at 8 bases. The CDR3 has 14 amino acids. Germline CDR1 and CDR2: DFQATT and SNEGSKA (reference sequence). Trimming at V came to 3 bases and at J to 4 bases, leaving 7 bases not matched to a gene. CDR3 in amino acids: CSASVPDRATEAFF. DNA for the CDR3: TGCAGTGCTAGCGTTCCGGACAGGGCCACTGAAGCTTTCTTT.

The V call is TRBV20-1, the J call TRBJ1-2; 10 bases are shared with TRBD1. CDR1 and CDR2 from the germline V gene are DFQATT and SNEGSKA (reference sequence). CDR3 size: 14 residues. J was trimmed by 7 bases and V by 2 bases; bases with no gene match: 7. CDR3 in DNA: TGCAGTGCTAGATCCGGGACAGGGGAGGGTGGCTACACCTTC. It translates to CSARSGTGEGGYTF.

In this sample, this clonotype turned up a few times. V gene TRBV18 combines with J gene TRBJ2-2; D is perhaps TRBD1 (7 bases). The CDR3 sequence is 18 residues long. Between the trimmed V and J ends, which lost 0 bases and 5 bases, there was a span of 19 bases. The V gene's germline CDR1 is KGHSH and CDR2 LQKENI. For the CDR3, the DNA is TGTGCCAGCTCACCACCTTTGTCGACAGGGAGGAGGACCGGGGAGCTGTTTTTT. This encodes CASSPPLSTGRRTGELFF.

V usage is TRBV20-1 and J usage is TRBJ2-7; 8 bases line up with TRBD1. The CDR3 spans 12 residues. Per germline, CDR1 DFQATT and CDR2 SNEGSKA (reference sequence). This chain's CDR3 is CRPGTGSYEQYF. The CDR3 bases are TGCAGGCCTGGGACAGGCTCCTACGAGCAGTACTTC.

V is TRBV3-1 and J is TRBJ1-6; no clear D gene. The CDR3 extends over 17 amino acids. CDR1 LGHDT and CDR2 YNNKEL come from the germline V gene (reference sequence). V lost 0 bases and J lost 0, with 9 bases in between. The CDR3 DNA sequence: TGTGCCAGCAGCCAAGACGGGAGAAGCTCCTATAATTCACCCCTCCACTTT. It yields the protein CASSQDGRSSYNSPLHF.

This clonotype was detected a few times. The rearrangement joins TRBV6-1 to TRBJ1-2; no clear D. The CDR3 loop spans 13 amino acids. The ends were cut back, 2 bases at V and 7 bases at J, with 11 bases in the middle. Per the germline V gene, CDR1 is MNHNS and CDR2 is SASEGT. The CDR3 spells CASSELVRAGYTF. CDR3 DNA: TGTGCCAGCAGTGAATTAGTTCGCGCTGGCTACACCTTC.

This clonotype occurred many times. The genes are TRBV6-1 and TRBJ1-1; TRBD1 matches 9 bases. The germline CDR1 and CDR2 sequences are MNHNS and SASEGT. The CDR3 is 16 amino acids. V lost 2 bases, J lost 8 bases, and 12 bases stayed unmatched. CDR3 region: CASSEIGGQGTPEAFF. CDR3 nucleotides: TGTGCCAGCAGTGAAATCGGGGGACAGGGTACCCCCGAAGCTTTCTTT.

The chain recombines TRBV27 with TRBJ2-5; TRBD1 matches 12 bases. CDR1 is MNHEY, CDR2 SMNVEV, per germline (reference sequence). J was trimmed by 4 bases and V by 8 bases; bases with no gene match: 14. CDR3 length: 17 amino acids. The CDR3 loop reads CASSSPGTGGWGETQYF. The CDR3 DNA is TGTGCCAGCTCCAGTCCCGGGACAGGGGGCTGGGGAGAGACCCAGTACTTC.

The sample holds many counts of this clonotype. The chain joins TRBV11-2 to TRBJ2-5, with D perhaps being TRBD1 or TRBD2 (7 bases each). This CDR3 region has 15 residues. Trimming took 2 bases from V and 5 from J, leaving 15 bases between them. Germline CDR1 SGHAT, CDR2 FQNNGV. The CDR3 nucleotides read TGTGCCAGCAGCTTACTAGCGGTGACAGGGGAGACCCAGTACTTC. This encodes CASSLLAVTGETQYF.

The DNA for the CDR3 is TGCAGTGCTAGTGCCCTAGCGGGTATTACCTACGAGCAGTACTTC. The encoded protein is CSASALAGITYEQYF. The chain joins TRBV20-1 to TRBJ2-7; 8 positions match TRBD2. The CDR3 is made up of 15 amino acids. The trim removed 3 bases at V and 2 bases at J, leaving 9 bases unmatched. Germline V gives CDR1 DFQATT, CDR2 SNEGSKA (reference sequence).

This clonotype came up a few times. Here the CDR3 reads CASSLDGNNQPQHF. For the CDR3, the DNA is TGTGCCAGCAGCTTGGACGGAAACAATCAGCCCCAGCATTTT. The chain is built from TRBV9 and TRBJ1-5; D remains unclear. Germline V lookup: CDR1 SGDLS, CDR2 YYNGEE. CDR3 length equals 14 residues. V shed 4 bases and J shed 3 bases, with 11 bases lying between them.

The sample holds a few counts of this clonotype. The CDR3 sequence is CAYRENTEAFF. CDR3 nucleotides: TGTGCCTACCGTGAGAACACTGAAGCTTTCTTT. The rearrangement uses TRBV30 and TRBJ1-1, with D unclear. The V end was cut by 7 bases, the J end by 1 base, with 7 bases between. The CDR3 runs to 11 residues. Germline V gene lookup returns CDR1 GTSNPN and CDR2 SVGIG (reference sequence).

This clonotype was recorded a few times. The chain employs TRBV20-1 and TRBJ2-7; possible D gene TRBD1, 6 bases. Germline assignment: CDR1 DFQATT and CDR2 SNEGSKA (reference sequence). This CDR3 is built from 13 residues. V lost 6 bases and J 2 bases, leaving 14 bases between the germline ends. Written as DNA, the CDR3 is TGCAGTGCCCCTTCGACAGGAGCCTACGAGCAGTACTTC. Protein: CSAPSTGAYEQYF.